A selection of T cell receptor beta chains follows, all from one sample in a study of blood T cell repertoires in COVID-19. Sequencing used immunoSEQ multiplex PCR; TCRdb keeps in-frame clones, though not all of them. The sample yields over 7,500 clones, around 86% seen once. What was sequenced was peripheral blood. The source is a woman aged 55 to 70 with active COVID-19. Both conserved end residues are part of each CDR3. A D gene is named only where the DNA matches it firmly. Clone size is not always given. Where it is, it says once, few, many or a class for expanded clones.

TRBJ1-2 TRBV7-3 - - 13 CASSLTRSGGYTF TGTGCCAGCAGCTTAACGCGATCCGGGGGCTACACCTTC
TRBJ1-1 TRBV6-2/TRBV6-3 few - 14 CASSYRGSRAEAFF TGTGCCAGCAGTTACCGCGGGTCGAGGGCTGAAGCTTTCTTT
TRBJ2-1 TRBV23-1 - - 15 CASSHPPGERDEQFF TGCGCCAGCAGTCACCCCCCTGGAGAGAGAGATGAGCAGTTCTTC
TRBJ1-1 TRBV29-1 - - 12 CSVQGWNTEAFF TGCAGCGTTCAGGGGTGGAACACTGAAGCTTTCTTT
TRBJ2-3 TRBV19 - TRBD1 14 CASSVQGGTDTQYF TGTGCCAGTAGTGTCCAGGGGGGCACAGATACGCAGTATTTT
TRBJ1-5 TRBV6-6 few - 13 CASSYPEGRPQHF TGTGCCAGCAGTTACCCGGAGGGGAGGCCCCAGCATTTT
TRBJ2-5 TRBV5-1 - - 12 CASSLSGETQYF TGCGCCAGCAGCTTGAGCGGCGAGACCCAGTACTTC
TRBJ1-5 TRBV7-8 - - 16 CASSLARQQENQPQHF TGTGCCAGCAGCTTAGCTAGACAGCAGGAGAATCAGCCCCAGCATTTT
TRBJ2-7 TRBV7-8 - - 14 CATGETSSSYEQYF TGTGCCACCGGGGAAACCTCCTCAAGTTACGAGCAGTACTTC
TRBJ1-1 TRBV5-6 - - 12 CASSLQYTEAFF TGTGCCAGCAGCTTGCAGTACACTGAAGCTTTCTTT
TRBJ2-2 TRBV7-6 - TRBD2 16 CASSSSAGEDTGELFF TGTGCCAGCAGCTCTTCGGCGGGGGAGGACACCGGGGAGCTGTTTTTT
TRBJ2-5 TRBV15 medium-sized - 12 CATSQFGETQYF TGTGCCACCAGCCAATTCGGAGAGACCCAGTACTTC
TRBJ2-5 TRBV10-3 - - 13 CAIRSPDLLGEYF TGTGCCATCAGATCACCCGACCTTCTCGGGGAGTACTTC
TRBJ2-1 TRBV5-4 - TRBD2 15 CASSPSGGARNEQFF TGTGCCAGCAGCCCCAGCGGGGGGGCCAGGAATGAGCAGTTCTTC
TRBJ2-2 TRBV9 - TRBD2 19 CASSVAAGGPNANTGELFF TGTGCCAGCAGCGTAGCGGCGGGGGGCCCGAACGCGAACACCGGGGAGCTGTTTTTT
TRBJ1-1 TRBV28 - TRBD1 14 CASSPPGGGTEAFF TGTGCCAGCAGTCCCCCAGGGGGCGGGACTGAAGCTTTCTTT
TRBJ2-5 TRBV27 - - 15 CASSLENSGRETQYF TGTGCCAGCAGTTTGGAGAATAGCGGCCGGGAGACCCAGTACTTC
TRBJ2-3 TRBV7-9 - - 11 CASSPTDTQYF TGTGCCAGCAGCCCAACAGATACGCAGTATTTT
TRBJ1-5 TRBV10-1 - - 16 CAREMKKGGALQPQHF TGCGCCAGAGAAATGAAGAAGGGGGGGGCACTTCAGCCCCAGCATTTT
TRBJ2-1 TRBV9 - - 16 CASSVGVRGGYNEQFF TGTGCCAGCAGCGTAGGCGTGAGGGGGGGTTACAATGAGCAGTTCTTC
TRBJ1-5 TRBV3-1/TRBV3-2 few - 14 CASSGSVPNQPQHF TGTGCCAGCAGTGGCTCAGTACCCAATCAGCCCCAGCATTTT
TRBJ1-4 TRBV11-2 - TRBD1 17 CASSLVGSRGRAEKLFF TGTGCCAGCAGCTTAGTGGGTAGCAGGGGGCGCGCTGAAAAACTGTTTTTT
TRBJ1-5 TRBV6-2/TRBV6-3 few TRBD1 15 CASSYSSRGHQPQHF TGTGCCAGCAGTTACTCGTCCAGGGGGCATCAGCCCCAGCATTTT
TRBJ2-5 TRBV15 - - 13 CATSREGWETQYF TGTGCCACCAGCAGGGAGGGTTGGGAGACCCAGTACTTC
TRBJ2-1 TRBV4-1 once TRBD2 18 CASSQEPPPSGGASEQFF TGCGCCAGCAGCCAAGAACCCCCCCCTAGCGGGGGGGCTAGTGAGCAGTTCTTC
TRBJ2-1 TRBV11-2 - - 13 CASSLLRANEQFF TGTGCCAGCAGCTTATTGCGAGCCAATGAGCAGTTCTTC
TRBJ2-5 TRBV7-9 - TRBD2 16 CASSFGQRGNRETQYF TGTGCCAGCAGCTTTGGCCAGCGGGGGAATCGGGAGACCCAGTACTTC
TRBJ1-1 TRBV19 - - 15 CASTGQMRRNTEAFF TGTGCCAGTACGGGTCAAATGAGAAGGAACACTGAAGCTTTCTTT
TRBJ1-2 TRBV7-9 - - 19 CASSNLRDTQAVSGYGYTF TGTGCCAGCAGCAATCTACGGGACACGCAAGCGGTCTCTGGATATGGCTACACCTTC
TRBJ2-7 TRBV5-4 - - 13 CASSLEAGYEQYF TGTGCCAGCAGCTTGGAGGCGGGCTACGAGCAGTACTTC
TRBJ2-2 TRBV7-3 - - 16 CASSRLPGANTGELFF TGTGCCAGCAGCCGACTACCGGGGGCGAACACCGGGGAGCTGTTTTTT
TRBJ1-5 TRBV5-6 - - 16 CASSVGPAGLDQPQHF TGTGCCAGCAGCGTTGGGCCAGCGGGCCTAGATCAGCCCCAGCATTTT
TRBJ2-5 TRBV5-1 - TRBD2 16 CASSYGLAGGRETQYF TGCGCCAGCAGCTATGGACTAGCGGGGGGGCGGGAGACCCAGTACTTC
TRBJ2-7 TRBV7-8 - - 15 CASSLRAGLAYEQYF TGTGCCAGCAGCTTACGGGCGGGGTTGGCCTACGAGCAGTACTTC
TRBJ1-1 TRBV10-3 once TRBD1 13 CAISGQGVSEAFF TGTGCCATCAGCGGACAGGGGGTCTCTGAAGCTTTCTTT
TRBJ2-7 TRBV11-3 - - 12 CASSSRGDEQYF TGTGCCAGCAGCTCCAGGGGAGACGAGCAGTACTTC
TRBJ1-1 TRBV7-8 - - 17 CASSLDPPRRKNTEAFF TGTGCCAGCAGCTTAGACCCCCCGCGGCGCAAGAACACTGAAGCTTTCTTT
TRBJ1-2 TRBV6-5 - - 13 CASSQDRRYGYTF TGTGCCAGCAGCCAAGACAGGCGCTATGGCTACACCTTC
TRBJ2-5 TRBV19 - - 13 CASSRGSRETQYF TGTGCCAGTAGTAGGGGCAGTAGGGAGACCCAGTACTTC
TRBJ2-6 TRBV10-2 - - 17 CASIRGTPGSGANVLTF TGCGCCAGCATTAGGGGGACACCGGGCTCTGGGGCCAACGTCCTGACTTTC
TRBJ1-2 TRBV6-6 once - 14 CASSYSGGRDGYTF TGTGCCAGCAGTTACTCGGGGGGGCGGGATGGCTACACCTTC
TRBJ2-7 TRBV7-6 - - 12 CASSVGSGEQYF TGTGCCAGCAGCGTAGGGAGCGGCGAGCAGTACTTC